These T cell receptor beta chains were read from a single sample in a study of blood T cell repertoires in COVID-19. Produced via immunoSEQ multiplex PCR; TCRdb's table is partial and in-frame only. There are around 250,000 clones in the sample; 85% occur only once, and 5% to 6.5% lies in the top ten. The sequenced sample was peripheral blood. These receptors came from a man aged 50-60 years with active or convalescent COVID-19. Both conserved end residues are part of each CDR3. A D gene is named only where the DNA matches it firmly. Rows give clone size only sometimes, using once, few, many, or a class for an expanded clone.

v_gene	abundance	d_gene	j_gene	CDR3aa	CDR3nt
TRBV6-1	-	-	TRBJ1-3	CASSEEGQGSGNTIYF	TGTGCCAGCAGTGAAGAAGGGCAGGGCTCTGGAAACACCATATATTTT
TRBV6-1	-	TRBD2	TRBJ2-1	CASSVTGTSGDNEQFF	TGTGCCAGCAGTGTTACCGGGACTAGCGGGGACAATGAGCAGTTCTTC
TRBV5-1	-	TRBD2	TRBJ2-1	CASSLGLAGDNEQFF	TGCGCCAGCAGCTTGGGACTAGCGGGCGATAATGAGCAGTTCTTC
TRBV20-1	-	-	TRBJ2-7	CSARQVDEQYF	TGCAGTGCCCGACAGGTAGACGAGCAGTACTTC
TRBV10-3	-	-	TRBJ2-3	CAISDGVEGHRYTQYF	TGTGCCATCAGTGATGGGGTTGAGGGACACAGATATACGCAGTATTTT
TRBV6-1	-	-	TRBJ2-3	CASSEFVPGMQYF	TGTGCCAGCAGTGAATTTGTGCCCGGGATGCAGTATTTT
TRBV19	-	-	TRBJ1-1	CASSKQRTNTEAFF	TGTGCCAGTAGTAAACAGAGAACTAACACTGAAGCTTTCTTT
TRBV2	once	TRBD2	TRBJ2-7	CASSAGTGVGLAGGRTSYEQYF	TGTGCCAGCAGTGCAGGGACAGGCGTTGGACTAGCGGGAGGTCGGACCTCTTACGAGCAGTACTTC
TRBV28	-	TRBD2	TRBJ2-7	CASSSPAGGPDEQYF	TGTGCCAGCAGTTCCCCCGCGGGAGGGCCCGACGAGCAGTACTTC
TRBV28	-	TRBD1	TRBJ1-1	CASSSDRRGTEAFF	TGTGCCAGCAGTTCGGACAGGCGGGGAACTGAAGCTTTCTTT
TRBV10-3	-	TRBD1	TRBJ1-1	CAIGTGDIGTEAFF	TGTGCCATAGGGACAGGGGATATCGGCACTGAAGCTTTCTTT
TRBV5-1	few	TRBD1	TRBJ1-5	CASSLGTGLGSNQPQHF	TGCGCCAGCAGCTTGGGGACAGGGCTCGGTAGCAATCAGCCCCAGCATTTT
TRBV5-1	medium-sized	-	TRBJ2-5	CASSFPTRLQYF	TGCGCCAGCAGCTTCCCGACTCGTTTACAGTACTTC
TRBV3-1/TRBV3-2	-	TRBD2	TRBJ2-7	CASRLSSGSYEQYF	TGTGCCAGCAGACTCTCTAGCGGGAGCTACGAGCAGTACTTC
TRBV3-1/TRBV3-2	-	-	TRBJ2-7	CASSSRGAGYEQYF	TGTGCCAGCAGCTCCCGAGGAGCGGGCTACGAGCAGTACTTC
TRBV4-3	few	-	TRBJ1-1	CASSQDPAVNTEAFF	TGCGCCAGCAGCCAAGATCCGGCGGTGAACACTGAAGCTTTCTTT
TRBV5-1	-	-	TRBJ1-5	CASSLDRASGQPQHF	TGCGCCAGCAGCTTGGACCGGGCATCGGGACAGCCCCAGCATTTT
TRBV9	few	TRBD2	TRBJ2-1	CASSVAGTNNEQFF	TGTGCCAGCAGCGTAGCTGGGACTAACAATGAGCAGTTCTTC
TRBV9	once	TRBD1	TRBJ1-3	CASSAPTGIGNTIYF	TGTGCCAGCAGCGCCCCGACAGGGATCGGAAACACCATATATTTT
TRBV19	-	-	TRBJ1-1	CASSIVPGYTEAFF	TGTGCCAGTAGTATAGTTCCAGGCTACACTGAAGCTTTCTTT
TRBV6-5	-	TRBD2	TRBJ2-7	CASSYGTSSYEQYF	TGTGCCAGCAGTTACGGGACTAGTTCCTACGAGCAGTACTTC
TRBV7-9	-	TRBD1	TRBJ1-1	CASSSQGQAFF	TGTGCCAGCAGCTCACAGGGGCAAGCTTTCTTT
TRBV19	once	-	TRBJ1-5	CASSGSHRVGNQPQHF	TGTGCCAGTAGTGGATCTCACAGGGTGGGGAATCAGCCCCAGCATTTT
TRBV6-5	-	-	TRBJ1-6	CASSAGIGASPLHF	TGTGCCAGCAGCGCGGGAATTGGGGCTTCACCCCTCCACTTT
TRBV9	-	-	TRBJ1-1	CASSVGGGPEAFF	TGTGCCAGCAGCGTAGGGGGAGGCCCTGAAGCTTTCTTT
TRBV30	-	-	TRBJ2-7	CAWSVGGPGYEQYF	TGTGCCTGGAGTGTAGGCGGGCCGGGCTACGAGCAGTACTTC
TRBV9	-	-	TRBJ2-7	CASSVSGITYEQYF	TGTGCCAGCAGCGTGTCAGGGATAACCTACGAGCAGTACTTC
TRBV19	-	TRBD1	TRBJ2-7	CASSPSTGTGGEQYF	TGTGCCAGTAGTCCCTCTACAGGGACAGGTGGCGAGCAGTACTTC
TRBV11-2	-	-	TRBJ2-2	CASSLVGGDNTGELFF	TGTGCCAGCAGCTTAGTAGGAGGGGATAACACCGGGGAGCTGTTTTTT
TRBV6-6	-	-	TRBJ2-1	CASSYLLGHYNEQFF	TGTGCCAGCAGTTATCTACTCGGACACTACAATGAGCAGTTCTTC
TRBV6-1	-	-	TRBJ1-2	CASSGRGGYGYTF	TGTGCCAGCAGTGGCCGTGGGGGGTATGGCTACACCTTC
TRBV19	-	-	TRBJ2-1	CASSRESLADEQFF	TGTGCCAGTTCTCGGGAGTCACTGGCCGATGAGCAGTTCTTC
TRBV5-8	-	TRBD1	TRBJ1-5	CASSLGQVSNQPQHF	TGTGCCAGCAGCTTAGGACAGGTTAGCAATCAGCCCCAGCATTTT
TRBV6-5	-	TRBD2	TRBJ2-3	CASSYSSGRDTQYF	TGTGCCAGCAGTTACTCAAGCGGGAGAGATACGCAGTATTTT
TRBV19	-	-	TRBJ2-5	CASSTGPAKETQYF	TGTGCCAGTAGTACAGGCCCAGCCAAAGAGACCCAGTACTTC
TRBV2	-	TRBD2	TRBJ2-3	CAISLSGRARTDTQYF	TGTGCCATCAGCCTTAGCGGGAGGGCCCGAACAGATACGCAGTATTTT
TRBV6-5	-	TRBD2	TRBJ2-1	CASSLSGSVINEQFF	TGTGCCAGCAGTCTCAGCGGGAGCGTTATCAATGAGCAGTTCTTC
TRBV18	-	TRBD2	TRBJ2-5	CASSPSGLRGETQYF	TGTGCCAGCTCACCTTCGGGACTAAGAGGGGAGACCCAGTACTTC
TRBV6-4	-	-	TRBJ2-7	CASSLVPPRVWEQYF	TGTGCCAGCAGTCTCGTCCCGCCGAGAGTGTGGGAGCAGTACTTC
TRBV9	-	-	TRBJ1-4	CASSVAGRSTNEKLFF	TGTGCCAGCAGCGTAGCGGGGAGATCAACTAATGAAAAACTGTTTTTT
TRBV7-2	-	-	TRBJ2-1	CASSFGPSSHEQFF	TGTGCCAGCAGCTTTGGCCCCTCTAGTCATGAGCAGTTCTTC
TRBV5-6	-	TRBD1	TRBJ1-1	CASSFQGGTEAFF	TGTGCCAGCAGCTTCCAGGGGGGCACTGAAGCTTTCTTT
TRBV20-1	once	TRBD1	TRBJ2-1	CSASPRDRWNEQFF	TGCAGTGCTAGTCCCCGGGACAGGTGGAATGAGCAGTTCTTC
TRBV2	-	TRBD1	TRBJ1-1	CASSGQGIAEAFF	TGTGCCAGCTCCGGACAGGGGATCGCTGAAGCTTTCTTT
TRBV9	-	-	TRBJ2-7	CASSVEGGPIPYGQYF	TGTGCCAGCAGCGTAGAAGGGGGACCGATACCCTACGGGCAGTACTTC
TRBV7-9	-	-	TRBJ2-7	CASSPNRAIPYEQYF	TGTGCCAGCAGCCCTAACAGGGCAATACCCTACGAGCAGTACTTC
TRBV6-5	once	-	TRBJ1-3	CASSYSNRVGNTIYF	TGTGCCAGCAGTTACTCGAACAGGGTGGGAAACACCATATATTTT
TRBV27	-	TRBD1	TRBJ1-6	CASSPSATGNSPLHF	TGTGCCAGCAGTCCCAGCGCGACAGGGAATTCACCCCTCCACTTT
TRBV5-5	once	-	TRBJ2-2	CASSRQSGELFF	TGTGCCAGCAGCCGACAGTCCGGGGAGCTGTTTTTT
TRBV7-9	-	TRBD2	TRBJ2-7	CASSLGTGGLYEQYF	TGTGCCAGCAGCTTAGGGACGGGAGGTCTCTACGAGCAGTACTTC
TRBV15	-	-	TRBJ1-2	CATSRERSGGYTF	TGTGCCACCAGCAGAGAGCGGTCGGGAGGCTACACCTTC
TRBV7-2	-	TRBD2	TRBJ2-1	CASSLTSGRNEQFF	TGTGCCAGCAGCTTGACTAGCGGGAGGAATGAGCAGTTCTTC
TRBV18	-	TRBD1	TRBJ2-2	CASSRPGTGGSNTGELFF	TGTGCCAGCTCTCGTCCCGGGACAGGGGGTTCGAACACCGGGGAGCTGTTTTTT